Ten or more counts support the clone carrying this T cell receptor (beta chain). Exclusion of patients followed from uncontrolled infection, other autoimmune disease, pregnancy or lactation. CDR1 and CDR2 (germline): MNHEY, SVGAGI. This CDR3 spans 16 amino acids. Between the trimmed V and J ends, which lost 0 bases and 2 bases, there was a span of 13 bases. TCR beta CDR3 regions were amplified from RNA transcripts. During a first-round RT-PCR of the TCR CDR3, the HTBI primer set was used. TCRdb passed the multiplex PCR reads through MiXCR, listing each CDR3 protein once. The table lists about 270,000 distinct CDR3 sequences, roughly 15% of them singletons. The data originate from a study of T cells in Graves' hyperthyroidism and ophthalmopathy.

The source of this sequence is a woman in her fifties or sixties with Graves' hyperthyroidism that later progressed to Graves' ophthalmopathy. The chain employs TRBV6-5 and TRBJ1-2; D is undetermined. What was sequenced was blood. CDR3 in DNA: TGTGCCAGCAGTTACTCAAGTGGGGTGGGAAACTATGGCTACACCTTC. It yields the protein CASSYSSGVGNYGYTF.